The T cell receptor beta chain described here comes from a study of T cells in Graves' hyperthyroidism and ophthalmopathy. This CDR3 region has 16 residues. Deletions cut 5 bases from V and 0 bases from J, with 14 bases between. CDR1 is LNHNV, CDR2 YYDKDF, per germline (reference sequence). This clonotype has ten or more counts. Researchers took RNA transcripts and amplified the TCR beta CDR3 regions from them. When the TCR CDR3 underwent first-round RT-PCR, the HTBI primer set was used. TCRdb passed the multiplex PCR reads through MiXCR, listing each CDR3 protein once. The sample holds about 660,000 distinct CDR3 sequences, nearly 45% seen once.

Material for sequencing was peripheral blood or thyroid tissue (not recorded which). The rearrangement joins TRBV15 to TRBJ1-3; D gene uncertain. The sequence was obtained from an adult man with Graves' disease, either hyperthyroidism or ophthalmopathy (not recorded which). The CDR3 here is CATSYRRTISGNTIYF. The DNA of the CDR3 is TGTGCCACCAGCTACCGCAGGACGATCTCTGGAAACACCATATATTTT.